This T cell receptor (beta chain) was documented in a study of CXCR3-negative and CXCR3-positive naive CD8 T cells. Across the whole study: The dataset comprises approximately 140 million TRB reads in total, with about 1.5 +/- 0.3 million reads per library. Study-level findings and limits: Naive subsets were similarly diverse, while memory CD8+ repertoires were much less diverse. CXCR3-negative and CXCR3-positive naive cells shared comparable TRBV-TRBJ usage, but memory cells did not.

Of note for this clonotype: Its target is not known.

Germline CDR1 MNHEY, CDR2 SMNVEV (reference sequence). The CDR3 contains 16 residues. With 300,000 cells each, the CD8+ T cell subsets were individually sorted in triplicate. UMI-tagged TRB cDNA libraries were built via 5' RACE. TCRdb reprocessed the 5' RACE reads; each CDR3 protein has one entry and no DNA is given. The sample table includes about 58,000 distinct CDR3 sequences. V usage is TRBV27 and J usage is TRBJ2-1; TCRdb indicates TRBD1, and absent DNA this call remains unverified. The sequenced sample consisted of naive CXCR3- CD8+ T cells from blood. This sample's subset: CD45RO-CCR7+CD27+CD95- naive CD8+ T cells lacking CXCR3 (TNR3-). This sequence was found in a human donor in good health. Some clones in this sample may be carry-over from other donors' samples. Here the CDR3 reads CASSLISVRGINEQFF.